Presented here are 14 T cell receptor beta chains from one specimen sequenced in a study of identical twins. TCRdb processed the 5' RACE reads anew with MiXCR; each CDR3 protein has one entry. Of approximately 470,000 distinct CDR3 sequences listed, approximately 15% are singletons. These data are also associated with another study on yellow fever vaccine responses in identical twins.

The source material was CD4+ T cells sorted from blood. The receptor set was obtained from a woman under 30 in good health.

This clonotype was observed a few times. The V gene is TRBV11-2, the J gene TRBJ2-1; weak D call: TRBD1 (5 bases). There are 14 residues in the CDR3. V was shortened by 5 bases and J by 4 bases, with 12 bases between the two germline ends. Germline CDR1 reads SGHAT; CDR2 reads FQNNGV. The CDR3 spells CASSPQGTYNEQFF. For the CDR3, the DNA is TGTGCCAGCAGCCCTCAGGGAACTTACAATGAGCAGTTCTTC.

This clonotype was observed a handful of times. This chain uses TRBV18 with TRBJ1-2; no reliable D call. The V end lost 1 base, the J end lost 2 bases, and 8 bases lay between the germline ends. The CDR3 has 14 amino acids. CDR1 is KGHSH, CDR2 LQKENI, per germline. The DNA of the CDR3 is TGTGCCAGCTCACCACAGGAAGGAAACTATGGCTACACCTTC. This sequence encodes CASSPQEGNYGYTF. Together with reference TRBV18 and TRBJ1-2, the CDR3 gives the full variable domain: NAGVMQNPRHLVRRRGQEARLRCSPMKGHSHVYWYRQLPEEGLKFMVYLQKENIIDESGMPKERFSAEFPKEGPSILRIQQVVRGDSAAYFCASSPQEGNYGYTFGSGTRLTVV.

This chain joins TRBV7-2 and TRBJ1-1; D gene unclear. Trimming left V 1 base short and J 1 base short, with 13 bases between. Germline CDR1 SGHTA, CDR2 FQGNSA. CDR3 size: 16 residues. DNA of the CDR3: TGTGCCAGCAGCTTAGTCTCGTTTTCTAAGAACACTGAAGCTTTCTTT. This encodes CASSLVSFSKNTEAFF.

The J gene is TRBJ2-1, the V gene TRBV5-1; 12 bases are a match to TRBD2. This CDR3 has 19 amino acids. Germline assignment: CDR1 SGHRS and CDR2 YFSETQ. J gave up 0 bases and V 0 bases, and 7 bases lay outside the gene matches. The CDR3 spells CASSLAPSGGVNSYNEQFF. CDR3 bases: TGCGCCAGCAGCTTGGCCCCTAGCGGGGGGGTTAACTCCTACAATGAGCAGTTCTTC. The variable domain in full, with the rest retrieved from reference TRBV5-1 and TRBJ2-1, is KAGVTQTPRYLIKTRGQQVTLSCSPISGHRSVSWYQQTPGQGLQFLFEYFSETQRNKGNFPGRFSGRQFSNSRSEMNVSTLELGDSALYLCASSLAPSGGVNSYNEQFFGPGTRLTVL.

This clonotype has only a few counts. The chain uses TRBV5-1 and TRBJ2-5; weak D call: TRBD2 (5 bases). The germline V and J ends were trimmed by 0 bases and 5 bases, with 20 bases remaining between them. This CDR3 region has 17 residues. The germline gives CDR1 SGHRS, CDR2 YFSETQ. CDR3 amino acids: CASSLVPSDRGWETQYF. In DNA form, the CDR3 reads TGCGCCAGCAGCTTGGTCCCGTCGGACCGCGGGTGGGAGACCCAGTACTTC.

DNA for the CDR3: TGTGCCAGCAGCGTATCCTCAGGGTCGGCAGAGACCCAGTACTTC. Encoded protein: CASSVSSGSAETQYF. This sequence joins TRBV9 and TRBJ2-5; tentative D call: TRBD1 (5 bases). The length of the CDR3 is 15 residues. V was trimmed by 1 base and J by 4 bases, leaving 14 bases between them. The germline CDR1 and CDR2 sequences are SGDLS and YYNGEE.

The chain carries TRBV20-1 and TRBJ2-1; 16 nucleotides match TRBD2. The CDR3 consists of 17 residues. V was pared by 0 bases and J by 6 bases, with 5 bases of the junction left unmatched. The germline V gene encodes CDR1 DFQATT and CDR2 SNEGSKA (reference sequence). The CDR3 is CSARDTGTSGRANEQFF. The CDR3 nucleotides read TGCAGTGCTAGAGACACCGGGACTAGCGGGAGGGCCAATGAGCAGTTCTTC.

The CDR3 region has the DNA TGTGCTAGTGGTTTGGCGACGGGGAACACCGGGGAGCTGTTTTTT. Amino acid sequence: CASGLATGNTGELFF. The rearrangement uses TRBV12-5 and TRBJ2-2; D ambiguous. Between the trimmed V and J ends, which lost 1 base and 1 base, there was a span of 7 bases. CDR3 length: 15 residues. CDR1 and CDR2 (germline): LGHNT, FRNRAP.

CDR3 DNA: TGCGCCAGCAGCCGCGGAGGACAGACTAGCTACGAGCAGTACTTC. Amino acid sequence: CASSRGGQTSYEQYF. The chain employs TRBV4-1 and TRBJ2-7; perhaps D is TRBD1 or TRBD2 (6 bases each). V was cut by 4 bases and J by 3 bases, with 16 bases left in between. The CDR3 has 15 residues. Germline CDR1 is MGHRA and CDR2 is YSYEKL.

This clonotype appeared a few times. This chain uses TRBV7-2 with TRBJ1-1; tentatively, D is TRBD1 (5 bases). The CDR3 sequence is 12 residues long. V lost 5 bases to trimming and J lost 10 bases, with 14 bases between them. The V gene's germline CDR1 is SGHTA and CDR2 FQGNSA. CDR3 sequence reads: CASSPEGRGAFF. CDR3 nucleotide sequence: TGTGCCAGCAGCCCCGAGGGAAGGGGAGCTTTCTTT.

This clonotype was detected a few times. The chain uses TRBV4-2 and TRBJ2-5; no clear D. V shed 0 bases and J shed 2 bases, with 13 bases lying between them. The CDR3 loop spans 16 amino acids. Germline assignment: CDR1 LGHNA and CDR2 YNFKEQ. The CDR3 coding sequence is TGTGCCAGCAGCCAAGAAAATGTCAGGCGGCAAGAGACCCAGTACTTC. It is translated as CASSQENVRRQETQYF.

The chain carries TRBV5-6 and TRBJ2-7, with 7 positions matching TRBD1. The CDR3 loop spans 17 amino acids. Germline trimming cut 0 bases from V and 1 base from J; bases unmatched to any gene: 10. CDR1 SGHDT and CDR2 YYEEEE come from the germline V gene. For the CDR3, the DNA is TGTGCCAGCAGCTTGGGAACGAGTTGGACAGGATCCTACGAGCAGTACTTC. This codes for CASSLGTSWTGSYEQYF.

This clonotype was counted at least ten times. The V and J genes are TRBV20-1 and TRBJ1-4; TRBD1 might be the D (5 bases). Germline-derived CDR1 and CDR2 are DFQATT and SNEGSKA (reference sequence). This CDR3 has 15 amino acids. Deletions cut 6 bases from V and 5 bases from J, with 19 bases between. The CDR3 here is CSATGSRKGNEKLFF. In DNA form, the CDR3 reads TGCAGTGCAACAGGATCCAGGAAAGGCAATGAAAAACTGTTTTTT.

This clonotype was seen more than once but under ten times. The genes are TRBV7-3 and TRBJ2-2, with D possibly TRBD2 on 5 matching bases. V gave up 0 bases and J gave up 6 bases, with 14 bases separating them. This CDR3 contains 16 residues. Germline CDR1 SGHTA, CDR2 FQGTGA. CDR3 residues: CASSLTPSTGAGELFF. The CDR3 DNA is TGTGCCAGCAGCTTAACCCCCTCCACCGGGGCCGGGGAGCTGTTTTTT.